This T cell receptor beta chain stems from a study of T cells in Graves' hyperthyroidism and ophthalmopathy. This clonotype was found many times. Amplification of TCR beta CDR3 regions used RNA as the template. The TCR CDR3 was amplified in a first-round RT-PCR using the HTBI primer set. TCRdb re-analysed the multiplex PCR reads in MiXCR, keeping a single row per CDR3 protein. The sample consists of hundreds of thousands of distinct CDR3 sequences, about 15% of them appearing once. The material sequenced was blood. The clonotype comes from a woman aged 25 to 39 with Graves' hyperthyroidism.

As DNA, the CDR3 is TGTGCCAGCAGGGGGACAGGGAATGGCTACACCTTC. This translates into CASRGTGNGYTF. V usage is TRBV2 and J usage is TRBJ1-2, with TRBD1 matching over 9 bases. There are 12 residues in the CDR3. Trimming cost V 6 bases and J 6 bases; bases outside gene matches: 2. The germline gives CDR1 SNHLY, CDR2 FYNNEI.